This is a list of T cell receptor beta chains from one sample in a study of T cell responses to AZD1222 COVID-19 vaccine. Measured with immunoSEQ multiplex PCR; TCRdb has only the in-frame clones, and not every one. The sample holds some 100,000 clones; approximately 86% are singletons and the top ten take around 13%. The starting material was peripheral blood, obtained on day 0 of MenACWY control vaccination. The receptors stem from an adult in good health. CDR3s include the opening cysteine and the closing phenylalanine or tryptophan. A D gene is named only where the DNA matches it firmly. For some rows the clone size is stated as once, few or many, or as a class when expanded; others skip it.

v_gene,j_gene,d_gene,abundance,CDR3aa,CDR3nt
TRBV24-1,TRBJ1-5,NA,NA,CAVGGLNSNQPQHF,TGTGCCGTTGGGGGGTTGAATAGCAATCAGCCCCAGCATTTT
TRBV4-2,TRBJ1-1,NA,NA,CASSRGRGTEAFF,TGTGCCAGCAGCCGTGGCCGGGGCACTGAAGCTTTCTTT
TRBV7-9,TRBJ1-5,TRBD1,NA,CASSLGAGQGAMQPQHF,TGTGCCAGCAGCTTAGGGGCGGGACAGGGGGCGATGCAGCCCCAGCATTTT
TRBV4-2,TRBJ2-5,NA,once,CASSQEGQWGETQYF,TGTGCCAGCAGCCAAGAAGGACAGTGGGGGGAGACCCAGTACTTC
TRBV7-8,TRBJ1-5,NA,few,CASSKAQVVSNQPQHF,TGTGCCAGCAGCAAAGCACAGGTAGTGAGCAATCAGCCCCAGCATTTT
TRBV7-8,TRBJ1-2,NA,NA,CASSPPVDQGGYGYTF,TGTGCCAGCAGCCCCCCGGTTGATCAGGGCGGCTATGGCTACACCTTC
TRBV10-3,TRBJ2-5,NA,NA,CAISEPRDGALTQYF,TGTGCCATCAGCGAACCCCGGGACGGAGCGTTGACCCAGTACTTC
TRBV11-2,TRBJ1-1,TRBD1,NA,CASSWDRGSTEAFF,TGTGCCAGCAGCTGGGACAGGGGGTCCACTGAAGCTTTCTTT
TRBV9,TRBJ2-3,TRBD2,NA,CASSPPASGGTDTQYF,TGTGCCAGCAGCCCCCCGGCTAGCGGGGGCACAGATACGCAGTATTTT
TRBV5-6,TRBJ2-5,NA,NA,CASSNGGARETQYF,TGTGCCAGCAGCAATGGAGGGGCGCGGGAGACCCAGTACTTC
TRBV4-3,TRBJ1-4,TRBD1,NA,CASSLGTGNEKLFF,TGCGCCAGCAGTCTCGGGACAGGGAACGAAAAACTGTTTTTT
TRBV30,TRBJ1-4,NA,once,CAWSLREKLFF,TGTGCCTGGAGCCTCAGGGAAAAACTGTTTTTT
TRBV7-2,TRBJ2-3,TRBD2,NA,CASSLAFSGGITDTQYF,TGTGCCAGCAGCTTAGCGTTTAGCGGGGGAATCACAGATACGCAGTATTTT
TRBV18,TRBJ2-5,TRBD2,NA,CASSPGLAGGPETQYF,TGTGCCAGCTCACCGGGACTAGCGGGGGGGCCAGAGACCCAGTACTTC
TRBV11-2,TRBJ1-1,NA,NA,CASSLARGKNTEAFF,TGTGCCAGCAGCTTAGCGAGGGGGAAGAACACTGAAGCTTTCTTT
TRBV28,TRBJ1-2,NA,NA,CASSFKMRTYGYTF,TGTGCCAGCAGTTTTAAGATGCGAACCTATGGCTACACCTTC
TRBV9,TRBJ2-3,NA,NA,CASSVGRDWGTDTQYF,TGTGCCAGCAGCGTAGGTCGGGATTGGGGCACAGATACGCAGTATTTT
TRBV24-1,TRBJ2-2,NA,NA,CATSVQNTGELFF,TGTGCCACCAGTGTCCAGAACACCGGGGAGCTGTTTTTT
TRBV3-1/TRBV3-2,TRBJ1-1,NA,NA,CASSQTRGGLGKNTEAFF,TGTGCCAGCAGCCAAACGAGAGGGGGTCTCGGAAAGAACACTGAAGCTTTCTTT
TRBV10-3,TRBJ1-6,NA,few,CAISDRDSYNSPLHF,TGTGCCATCAGTGACCGAGATTCGTATAATTCACCCCTCCACTTT
TRBV28,TRBJ1-5,NA,NA,CASSPGHRAGAQHF,TGTGCCAGCAGTCCCGGACATCGGGCCGGGGCCCAGCATTTT
TRBV9,TRBJ2-1,NA,NA,CASSVGVGSHNEQFF,TGTGCCAGCAGCGTTGGGGTCGGGAGTCACAATGAGCAGTTCTTC
TRBV5-1,TRBJ2-3,NA,NA,CASSLGLEFYTDTQYF,TGCGCCAGCAGCTTGGGACTAGAGTTCTACACAGATACGCAGTATTTT
TRBV6-1,TRBJ1-2,TRBD1,NA,CASSEVLGTGTTLGGYTF,TGTGCCAGCAGTGAAGTTCTAGGGACAGGGACAACCCTTGGTGGCTACACCTTC
TRBV4-1,TRBJ1-5,NA,NA,CASSPQSSNQPQHF,TGCGCCAGCAGCCCTCAGAGTAGCAATCAGCCCCAGCATTTT
TRBV14,TRBJ2-1,TRBD2,NA,CASSLSGGVYNEQFF,TGTGCCAGCAGCCTAAGCGGGGGAGTGTACAATGAGCAGTTCTTC
TRBV6-6,TRBJ2-7,NA,NA,CASSSPGAVYEQYF,TGTGCCAGCAGTTCACCGGGTGCGGTGTACGAGCAGTACTTC
TRBV3-1/TRBV3-2,TRBJ1-1,TRBD1,NA,CASSHSDRRTEAFF,TGTGCCAGCAGCCACTCGGACAGGCGGACTGAAGCTTTCTTT
TRBV11-3,TRBJ2-3,NA,NA,CASSPSVGDTQYF,TGTGCCAGCAGCCCTAGCGTTGGAGATACGCAGTATTTT
TRBV13,TRBJ2-7,NA,NA,CASSFAGTPYEQYF,TGTGCCAGCAGCTTTGCGGGGACCCCCTACGAGCAGTACTTC
TRBV20-1,TRBJ2-5,TRBD2,NA,CSASWDGTSGWETQYF,TGCAGTGCTAGTTGGGATGGGACTAGCGGGTGGGAGACCCAGTACTTC
TRBV5-1,TRBJ1-1,TRBD1,NA,CASSLAVGGFTEAFF,TGCGCCAGCAGCTTGGCCGTAGGGGGCTTTACTGAAGCTTTCTTT
TRBV27,TRBJ1-2,NA,NA,CASSPPDSYGYTF,TGTGCCAGCAGTCCGCCGGACAGCTATGGCTACACCTTC
TRBV5-6,TRBJ1-2,NA,NA,CASSQDGDYGYTF,TGTGCCAGCAGCCAGGACGGAGACTATGGCTACACCTTC
TRBV4-2,TRBJ2-2,NA,NA,CASSQDRNTGELFF,TGTGCCAGCAGCCAAGATCGGAACACCGGGGAGCTGTTTTTT
TRBV28,TRBJ1-2,NA,NA,CASSFGKSYGYTF,TGTGCCAGCAGTTTTGGGAAGAGCTATGGCTACACCTTC
TRBV28,TRBJ1-2,NA,NA,CASSLRSGGYTF,TGTGCCAGCAGTTTGCGATCGGGCGGCTACACCTTC
TRBV5-4,TRBJ1-1,NA,few,CASSLGSRDTEAFF,TGTGCCAGCAGCTTGGGAAGCCGGGACACTGAAGCTTTCTTT
TRBV12-3/TRBV12-4,TRBJ2-1,TRBD1,NA,CASSFQGVDEQFF,TGTGCCAGCAGTTTTCAGGGGGTGGATGAGCAGTTCTTC
TRBV28,TRBJ1-1,NA,once,CASSSNSLGDLNTEAFF,TGTGCCAGCAGCTCAAACAGCCTGGGTGATTTGAACACTGAAGCTTTCTTT
TRBV28,TRBJ1-5,NA,NA,CASSLYDGLNQPQHF,TGTGCCAGCAGTTTATACGACGGACTGAATCAGCCCCAGCATTTT
TRBV15,TRBJ2-2,NA,NA,CATSRDPAALGELFF,TGTGCCACCAGCAGAGATCCAGCAGCACTCGGGGAGCTGTTTTTT
TRBV19,TRBJ2-3,NA,NA,CASRWAGSTDTQYF,TGTGCCAGTCGTTGGGCGGGAAGCACAGATACGCAGTATTTT
TRBV6-2/TRBV6-3,TRBJ2-1,TRBD2,NA,CASSYRAGDNEQFF,TGTGCCAGCAGTTACAGAGCGGGGGACAATGAGCAGTTCTTC
TRBV4-1,TRBJ1-2,NA,NA,CASSQGPRAYGYTF,TGCGCCAGCAGCCAAGGCCCCCGGGCCTATGGCTACACCTTC
TRBV6-5,TRBJ2-7,NA,NA,CASSSDRLRYEQYF,TGTGCCAGCAGTTCGGACAGACTACGCTACGAGCAGTACTTC
TRBV28,TRBJ2-3,TRBD1,NA,CASSSQGDADTQYF,TGTGCCAGCAGCTCCCAGGGGGACGCAGATACGCAGTATTTT
TRBV6-5,TRBJ1-5,NA,NA,CASSYSKAQPQHF,TGTGCCAGCAGTTACTCGAAGGCTCAGCCCCAGCATTTT
TRBV27,TRBJ1-3,NA,NA,CASSLGNTIYF,TGTGCCAGCAGTTTAGGAAACACCATATATTTT
TRBV28,TRBJ1-2,TRBD1,NA,CASSADDREQYGYTF,TGTGCCAGCAGTGCCGATGACAGGGAGCAGTATGGCTACACCTTC
TRBV28,TRBJ1-2,NA,NA,CASSLYPNYGYTF,TGTGCCAGCAGTTTGTATCCTAACTATGGCTACACCTTC
TRBV28,TRBJ2-5,NA,once,CASRVPGETQYF,TGTGCCAGCAGGGTCCCCGGGGAGACCCAGTACTTC
TRBV9,TRBJ2-7,NA,NA,CASSVGGGTYEQYF,TGTGCCAGCAGCGTAGGGGGGGGCACCTACGAGCAGTACTTC
TRBV28,TRBJ2-3,TRBD2,NA,CASRSPQGGRFTDTQYF,TGTGCCAGCCGCTCCCCCCAGGGCGGGAGGTTCACAGATACGCAGTATTTT
TRBV6-2/TRBV6-3,TRBJ2-7,TRBD1,once,CASSPRAGTDIYEQYF,TGTGCCAGCAGTCCCCGAGCCGGGACAGATATCTACGAGCAGTACTTC
TRBV27,TRBJ2-7,TRBD1,NA,CASSSPGQGSHEQYF,TGTGCCAGCAGTTCCCCGGGACAGGGGTCCCACGAGCAGTACTTC